The present entry profiles one T cell receptor (beta chain) with its context. The sample is drawn from a study of T cell repertoires in ileal Crohn's disease. The table came from immunoSEQ multiplex PCR; TCRdb's copy has only in-frame clones and leaves some out. The table lists 25,000 to 30,000 clones, around 80% of them singletons. CDR3 length: 12 amino acids. Germline CDR1 reads SGHTA; CDR2 reads FQGNSA. Trimming cost V 4 bases and J 8 bases, with 11 bases left between them. The rearrangement links TRBV7-2 to TRBJ1-2; TRBD1 might be the D (6 bases). Source material: ileal tissue. The receptor comes from an adult with Crohn's disease. The CDR3 is CASSSDRRGYTF. For the CDR3, the DNA is TGTGCCAGCAGCTCGGACAGACGGGGCTACACCTTC.